Shown below are 32 T cell receptor beta chains from a single sample sequenced in a study of T cell repertoires in cytomegalovirus infection (dated by TCRdb to the late 2010s). Sequenced using an Illumina HiSeq 1500. TCRdb reprocessing: public reads trimmed at Q25 with fastp, clones called with MiXCR, in-frame beta chains kept. For every CDR3 protein sequence, its rows merge into one entry that carries the most common genes and DNA. The table for this sample lists more than 150,000 distinct CDR3 sequences; roughly a fifth of them were counted only once. Clones ranked in the top ten supply less than 3.5% of the sample. Sequenced material: PBMCs. The source of these receptors is a human donor in good health (CMV status not recorded). Some clones in this sample may be carry-over from other donors' samples.

The table lists this clonotype with a few counts. The CDR3 nucleotides read TGTGCCTGGACCCAGAAAACCTCCGGGACAGGGGGTTCTTGGAGCAATCAGCCCCAGCATTTT. Translating it yields CAWTQKTSGTGGSWSNQPQHF. This chain uses TRBV30 with TRBJ1-5; 11 bases are shared with TRBD1. The germline CDR1 and CDR2 sequences are GTSNPN and SVGIG (reference sequence). Germline trimming cut 4 bases from V and 1 base from J; bases unmatched to any gene: 21. The CDR3 totals 21 residues.

The chain is built from TRBV5-1 and TRBJ2-5; D may be TRBD1 (6 bases). Germline V CDR1 and CDR2: SGHRS, YFSETQ. Trimming took 3 bases from V and 4 from J, leaving 13 bases between them. This CDR3 contains 14 residues. CDR3 nucleotide sequence: TGCGCCAGCAGCTCCACAGGGAGTCGAGAGACCCAGTACTTC. Protein sequence: CASSSTGSRETQYF.

This clonotype was picked up many times. The chain joins TRBV7-2 to TRBJ1-1; no reliable D call. V lost 5 bases to trimming and J lost 14 bases, with 6 bases between them. CDR3 length: 8 residues. The V gene's germline CDR1 is SGHTA and CDR2 FQGNSA. The DNA of the CDR3 is TGTGCCAGCAGCCCCCGGTTCTTT. Residues: CASSPRFF.

By its share, this clonotype is medium-sized (0.01 to 0.1%). The chain uses TRBV19 and TRBJ2-1; possible D gene TRBD2, 6 bases. This CDR3 has 14 amino acids. Germline loops: CDR1 LNHDA, CDR2 SQIVND (reference sequence). V was cut by 3 bases and J by 4 bases, with 10 bases left in between. The CDR3 reads CASSIGGDYNEQFF. DNA for the CDR3: TGTGCCAGTAGTATCGGCGGGGATTACAATGAGCAGTTCTTC.

This sequence joins TRBV7-9 and TRBJ2-3, with a tentative D call TRBD2 (6 bases). The CDR3 length is 15 residues. The V gene lost 5 bases and the J gene lost 4 bases, with 16 bases spanning the gap. CDR1 and CDR2 from the germline V gene are SEHNR and FQNEAQ (reference sequence). The CDR3 nucleotides read TGTGCCAGCAGCGCGTTTAGCGGAGGTGCAGATACGCAGTATTTT. Translating it yields CASSAFSGGADTQYF.

In this sample, this clonotype turned up a few times. The chain is built from TRBV11-2 and TRBJ2-7; D is perhaps TRBD1 (6 bases). V lost 5 bases and J 0 bases, leaving 11 bases between the germline ends. Germline-derived CDR1 and CDR2 are SGHAT and FQNNGV. This CDR3 spans 14 amino acids. The CDR3 spells CASSLRTVSYEQYF. CDR3 sequence (DNA): TGTGCCAGCAGCCTGAGGACAGTCTCCTACGAGCAGTACTTC. Full variable domain (outside the CDR3, taken from reference TRBV11-2 and TRBJ2-7): EAGVAQSPRYKIIEKRQSVAFWCNPISGHATLYWYQQILGQGPKLLIQFQNNGVVDDSQLPKDRFSAERLKGVDSTLKIQPAKLEDSAVYLCASSLRTVSYEQYFGPGTRLTVT.

The rearrangement links TRBV15 to TRBJ2-5; D tentatively reads TRBD1 or TRBD2 (5 bases each). CDR1 and CDR2 (germline): LNHNV, YYDKDF (reference sequence). V shed 0 bases and J shed 1 base, with 12 bases lying between them. The CDR3 loop spans 16 amino acids. CDR3 loop: CATSRDQRQGQETQYF. The CDR3 nucleotides are TGTGCCACCAGCAGAGATCAGCGGCAGGGCCAAGAGACCCAGTACTTC.

On this clonotype itself: A much larger clone differs from this one at a single base, so this may be a read error. The chain joins TRBV7-8 to TRBJ2-3; 9 bases align to TRBD2. This CDR3 comprises 14 residues. V lost 1 base and J lost 8; bases outside the gene matches: 4. Germline-derived CDR1 and CDR2 are SGHVS and FQNEAQ. In DNA, the CDR3 is TGTGCCAGCAGCTTAGGGCGGGAGGGATGTACGCAGTATTTT. It specifies CASSLGREGCTQYF.

This clonotype was observed a handful of times. The chain joins TRBV18 to TRBJ1-3; D possibly corresponds to TRBD1 (6 bases). The CDR3 extends over 15 amino acids. V was shortened by 3 bases and J by 1 base, with 10 bases between the two germline ends. Germline loops: CDR1 KGHSH, CDR2 LQKENI. DNA of the CDR3: TGTGCCAGCTCACCGACACAGGGTTCTGGAAACACCATATATTTT. This encodes CASSPTQGSGNTIYF. The whole variable domain, filled in from reference TRBV18 and TRBJ1-3, reads NAGVMQNPRHLVRRRGQEARLRCSPMKGHSHVYWYRQLPEEGLKFMVYLQKENIIDESGMPKERFSAEFPKEGPSILRIQQVVRGDSAAYFCASSPTQGSGNTIYFGEGSWLTVV.

This clonotype was counted many times. The V and J genes are TRBV4-1 and TRBJ1-1; D is ambiguous. The V gene's germline CDR1 is MGHRA and CDR2 YSYEKL. Trimming shortened V by 0 bases and J by 6 bases, and 8 bases separated the two germline ends. This CDR3 is 13 amino acids long. CDR3 sequence reads: CASSQEDRSEAFF. DNA of the CDR3: TGCGCCAGCAGCCAAGAAGATAGGTCTGAAGCTTTCTTT.

The V and J genes are TRBV5-4 and TRBJ2-3; 15 nucleotides line up with TRBD2. This CDR3 has 15 amino acids. V gave up 6 bases and J gave up 10 bases; unmatched junction bases: 9. Germline V CDR1 and CDR2: SGHNT, YYREEE (reference sequence). As DNA, the CDR3 is TGTGCCAGCACACTTAGGACTAGCGGGGGGGCGGCGCAGTATTTT. Amino acids: CASTLRTSGGAAQYF.

This clonotype was counted between two and nine times. The V and J genes are TRBV6-2 or TRBV6-3 and TRBJ1-2; TRBD1 agrees at 8 bases. Germline V gene data show CDR1 as MNHEY and CDR2 as SVGEGT. V dropped 5 bases and J dropped 2; count of bases not matched to a gene: 10. The CDR3 is made up of 16 amino acids. The CDR3 DNA reads TGTGCCAGCAGTCGGACAGGACAGGGCCGGAACTATGGCTACACCTTC. Amino acids: CASSRTGQGRNYGYTF.

The chain carries TRBV11-2 and TRBJ1-4, with a possible D match to TRBD1 (5 bases). The V end lost 2 bases, the J end lost 12 bases, and 13 bases lay between the germline ends. The CDR3 sequence is 13 residues long. CDR1 and CDR2 from the germline V gene are SGHAT and FQNNGV. The CDR3 DNA is TGTGCCAGCAGCTTAAGCAGGGCTGGGGAACTGTTTTTT. Encoded protein: CASSLSRAGELFF.

This clonotype was counted many times. V gene TRBV7-3 combines with J gene TRBJ2-2; D possibly corresponds to TRBD1 (5 bases). This CDR3 spans 15 amino acids. The V end was cut by 5 bases, the J end by 1 base, with 11 bases between. The V gene's germline CDR1 is SGHTA and CDR2 FQGTGA. Here the CDR3 DNA reads TGTGCCAGCAGCGCGACAGTTGGGAACACCGGGGAGCTGTTTTTT. Protein product: CASSATVGNTGELFF.

This clonotype has ten or more counts. The chain carries TRBV20-1 and TRBJ2-1; 15 bases are shared with TRBD2. Germline loops: CDR1 DFQATT, CDR2 SNEGSKA (reference sequence). There are 16 residues in the CDR3. V lost 4 bases, J lost 1 base, and 2 bases stayed unmatched. The CDR3 sequence is CSAMGLAGGSYNEQFF. The CDR3, as DNA: TGCAGTGCTATGGGACTAGCGGGAGGTTCCTACAATGAGCAGTTCTTC.

This clonotype was found a few times. CDR3 sequence reads: CASRPPLGTYEQYF. The CDR3 nucleotides read TGTGCCAGCAGACCCCCGCTAGGGACCTACGAGCAGTACTTC. The chain employs TRBV28 and TRBJ2-7; no firm D call. V shed 6 bases and J shed 2 bases, with 14 bases lying between them. Germline CDR1 MDHEN, CDR2 SYDVKM. The CDR3 length is 14 residues.

This rearrangement joins TRBV14 to TRBJ2-2; maybe TRBD1 (6 bases). V was cut by 4 bases and J by 7 bases, with 19 bases left in between. The germline CDR1 and CDR2 sequences are SGHDN and FVKESK. The CDR3 totals 16 residues. CDR3 DNA sequence: TGTGCCAGCAGCCGGTTTCGGACAGCCAAGTACGGGGAGCTGTTTTTT. As protein: CASSRFRTAKYGELFF.

This rearrangement joins TRBV28 to TRBJ2-7, with TRBD1 matching over 9 bases. Losses at the gene ends were 3 bases for V and 3 bases for J; bases not matched to a gene: 9. Germline loops: CDR1 MDHEN, CDR2 SYDVKM. The CDR3 extends over 16 amino acids. The CDR3 loop is CASSLGQGAYLYEQYF. In DNA, the CDR3 is TGTGCCAGCAGTTTGGGACAGGGAGCCTACCTCTACGAGCAGTACTTC.

The rearrangement joins TRBV12-3 or TRBV12-4 to TRBJ2-2; TRBD1 aligns across 10 bases. V lost 9 bases to trimming and J lost 7 bases; unmatched junction nucleotides: 11. The CDR3 runs to 15 residues. CDR3 in amino acids: CASSTGTGAGGELFF. The CDR3 DNA reads TGTGCCAGTTCGACCGGGACAGGGGCGGGCGGGGAGCTGTTTTTT.

This clonotype was counted only a few times. This chain links TRBV5-1 with TRBJ2-7; D remains unclear. Germline assignment: CDR1 SGHRS and CDR2 YFSETQ. The CDR3 runs to 13 residues. V shed 1 base and J shed 3 bases, with 8 bases lying between them. The CDR3 bases are TGCGCCAGCAGCTTGACGACCCGCTACGAGCAGTACTTC. The encoded protein is CASSLTTRYEQYF.

Worth noting for this clonotype: A much larger clone differs by one base, so this may be a read error. The chain has TRBV12-3 or TRBV12-4 and TRBJ2-2; D ambiguous. The CDR3 is 16 residues long. V was pared by 4 bases and J by 0 bases, with 12 bases between. For the CDR3, the DNA is TGTGCCAGCAGTTCGGCCGGCAGCCCGAACACCGGGGAGCTGTTTTTT. Translating gives CASSSAGSPNTGELFF.

The table lists this clonotype with many counts. The V and J genes are TRBV7-2 and TRBJ2-3; D is ambiguous. This CDR3 is built from 12 residues. Germline values: CDR1 SGHTA, CDR2 FQGNSA. V lost 0 bases and J lost 10, with 8 bases in between. The chain's CDR3 is CASSLAPRAQYF. The CDR3 DNA follows: TGTGCCAGCAGCTTAGCCCCCCGTGCGCAGTATTTT. The variable domain in full, completed from reference TRBV7-2 and TRBJ2-3, reads GAGVSQSPSNKVTEKGKDVELRCDPISGHTALYWYRQSLGQGLEFLIYFQGNSAPDKSGLPSDRFSAERTGGSVSTLTIQRTQQEDSAVYLCASSLAPRAQYFGPGTRLTVL.

The chain couples TRBV7-8 to TRBJ2-1; D may be TRBD2 (5 bases). The CDR3 consists of 18 residues. CDR1 SGHVS and CDR2 FQNEAQ come from the germline V gene. V was clipped by 0 bases and J by 2 bases, with 17 bases between them. In DNA form, the CDR3 reads TGTGCCAGCAGCTTAGCGCGAAGAGGGTCTAGGACCTACAATGAGCAGTTCTTC. Its protein is CASSLARRGSRTYNEQFF.

This clonotype was counted at least ten times. V gene TRBV7-3 combines with J gene TRBJ2-1; maybe TRBD1 (6 bases). This CDR3 spans 15 amino acids. Deletions cut 5 bases from V and 1 base from J, with 12 bases between. Germline V gives CDR1 SGHTA, CDR2 FQGTGA. CDR3 protein: CASSLETGSYNEQFF. CDR3 coding DNA: TGTGCCAGCAGCCTAGAGACAGGTTCCTACAATGAGCAGTTCTTC.

To note about this clonotype: This could be a read error, since a much larger clone is one nucleotide away. This chain links TRBV7-8 with TRBJ2-3, with 8 bases aligning to TRBD1. CDR3 length: 15 amino acids. Germline loops: CDR1 SGHVS, CDR2 FQNEAQ. The V and J ends lost 4 bases and 4 bases, in that order; junction bases with no gene match: 7. The CDR3 here is CASSYVDRAADTQYF. Here the CDR3 DNA reads TGTGCCAGCAGCTACGTGGACAGGGCGGCAGATACGCAGTATTTT.

Ten or more counts support this clonotype. The chain links TRBV11-2 to TRBJ2-7; no clear D gene. The CDR3 totals 13 residues. Deletions cut 5 bases from V and 4 bases from J, with 12 bases between. CDR1 is SGHAT and CDR2 is FQNNGV in the germline V gene. This chain's CDR3 is CASSPDRSYEQYF. The CDR3 nucleotides read TGTGCCAGCAGCCCGGACCGTTCGTACGAGCAGTACTTC.

This clonotype was seen only a few times. The V call is TRBV4-2, the J call TRBJ2-3, with no clear D. CDR1 is LGHNA, CDR2 YNFKEQ, per germline. Trimming cost V 0 bases and J 1 base, with 14 bases left between them. The CDR3 contains 17 residues. Here the CDR3 reads CASSQEPAQRGTDTQYF. In nucleotides, the CDR3 is TGTGCCAGCAGCCAAGAGCCAGCCCAAAGAGGCACAGATACGCAGTATTTT.

This clonotype was recorded at least ten times. J is TRBJ1-1 and V is TRBV7-8; no firm D call. The CDR3 has 14 amino acids. V lost 5 bases to trimming and J lost 5 bases, with 15 bases between them. Germline values: CDR1 SGHVS, CDR2 FQNEAQ. DNA of the CDR3: TGTGCCAGCAGCCAGGCGGAGGGAAGGACTGAAGCTTTCTTT. Translating gives CASSQAEGRTEAFF. The variable domain in full, completed from reference TRBV7-8 and TRBJ1-1, reads GAGVSQSPRYKVAKRGQDVALRCDPISGHVSLFWYQQALGQGPEFLTYFQNEAQLDKSGLPSDRFFAERPEGSVSTLKIQRTQQEDSAVYLCASSQAEGRTEAFFGQGTRLTVV.

The chain joins TRBV2 to TRBJ2-3; 10 bases agree with TRBD1. Germline lookup yields CDR1 SNHLY and CDR2 FYNNEI. CDR3 size: 14 residues. CDR3 DNA sequence: TGTGCTGTAAGACAGGGGGCGAGCACAGATACGCAGTATTTT. Protein sequence: CAVRQGASTDTQYF.

V gene TRBV5-1 combines with J gene TRBJ1-2; possible D gene TRBD1, 6 bases. The germline V gene encodes CDR1 SGHRS and CDR2 YFSETQ. Trimming pared 4 bases from V and 4 bases from J, leaving 20 bases between. The CDR3 consists of 16 residues. The CDR3: CASSPSNGGVGYGYTF. In nucleotides, the CDR3 is TGCGCCAGCAGCCCGTCCAACGGGGGCGTAGGCTATGGCTACACCTTC.

This clonotype was counted ten times or more. The rearrangement uses TRBV7-2 and TRBJ1-1, with D possibly matching TRBD1 (5 bases). CDR3 size: 11 residues. Trimming took 4 bases from V and 5 from J, leaving 5 bases between them. In germline, CDR1 is SGHTA, CDR2 FQGNSA. CDR3 nucleotide sequence: TGTGCCAGCAGCTGGGGGACTGAAGCTTTCTTT. Amino acid sequence: CASSWGTEAFF.

This clonotype was detected a few times. The gene calls are TRBV15 and TRBJ1-5; D gene unclear. The CDR3 runs to 15 residues. Germline V gives CDR1 LNHNV, CDR2 YYDKDF (reference sequence). Trimming shortened V by 1 base and J by 2 bases, and 9 bases separated the two germline ends. The CDR3 DNA reads TGTGCCACCAGCAGAGGAGGCATGGGCAATCAGCCCCAGCATTTT. Translation: CATSRGGMGNQPQHF.